This paragraph reports one T cell receptor beta chain. Antigen: not known. When replicate PCRs were run on unsorted PBMC, they used approximately 300 ng DNA, tens of thousands of T cell genomes. The protocol was immunoSEQ multiplex PCR, while the TCRdb copy is restricted to in-frame clones and leaves out a portion. The sample records 400,000 to 500,000 clones, approximately 80% being singletons. This specimen comes from a study of shared clonotypes between healthy human individuals. Participating donors were healthy, HIV-negative adults free of recent acute infections or vaccinations. The unsorted samples took about 90 million PBMCs to get genomic DNA. The study, taken as a whole, reports: Clonotype sharing among donors was thought likely to change with sequencing depth.

This TCR was sampled from a middle-aged woman in good health. Some clones in this sample may be carry-over from other donors' samples. The sequenced sample was PBMCs.

The CDR3 sequence: CASSLIPGQGEQYF. The CDR3 region has the DNA TGCGCCAGCAGCCTTATACCGGGACAGGGCGAGCAGTACTTC. V gene TRBV5-1 combines with J gene TRBJ2-5; 9 bases line up with TRBD1. The J call may not be correct, given that the DNA end is closer to TRBJ2-7. Germline CDR1 is SGHRS and CDR2 is YFSETQ. This CDR3 has 14 residues.